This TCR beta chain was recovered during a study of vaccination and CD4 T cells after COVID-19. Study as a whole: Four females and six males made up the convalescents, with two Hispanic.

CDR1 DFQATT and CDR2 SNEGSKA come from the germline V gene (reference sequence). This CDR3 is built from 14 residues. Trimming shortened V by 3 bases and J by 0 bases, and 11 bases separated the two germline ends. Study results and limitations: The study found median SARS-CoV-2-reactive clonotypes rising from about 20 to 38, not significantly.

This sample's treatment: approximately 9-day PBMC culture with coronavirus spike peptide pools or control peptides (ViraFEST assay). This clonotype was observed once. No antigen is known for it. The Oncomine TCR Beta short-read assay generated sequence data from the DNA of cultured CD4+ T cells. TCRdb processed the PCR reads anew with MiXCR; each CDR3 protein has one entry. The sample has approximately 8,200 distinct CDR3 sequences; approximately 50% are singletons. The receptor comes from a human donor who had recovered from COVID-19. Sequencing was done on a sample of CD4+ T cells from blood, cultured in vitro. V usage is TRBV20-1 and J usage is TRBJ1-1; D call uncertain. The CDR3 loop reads CSARGGNLNTEAFF. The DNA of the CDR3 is TGCAGTGCTAGGGGCGGAAACCTGAACACTGAAGCTTTCTTT.